This TCR beta chain originates from a study of control samples from healthy donors and cancer patients. Assay: immunoSEQ multiplex PCR; the TCRdb copy retains only in-frame clones and omits some. Here the sample spans some 130,000 clones, 80% to 95% being singletons. This CDR3 contains 18 residues. Germline V lookup: CDR1 SEHNR, CDR2 FQNEAQ (reference sequence). The ends lost 5 bases at V and 0 bases at J; junction bases unmatched: 6. The TCR comes from a man in his forties or fifties in good health. This chain uses TRBV7-9 with TRBJ2-1, with 14 bases that match TRBD2. Sequencing was carried out using blood. CDR3 DNA: TGTGCCAGCAGCCGGACTAGCGGGGGGCCCTTCTCCTACAATGAGCAGTTCTTC. As protein: CASSRTSGGPFSYNEQFF.